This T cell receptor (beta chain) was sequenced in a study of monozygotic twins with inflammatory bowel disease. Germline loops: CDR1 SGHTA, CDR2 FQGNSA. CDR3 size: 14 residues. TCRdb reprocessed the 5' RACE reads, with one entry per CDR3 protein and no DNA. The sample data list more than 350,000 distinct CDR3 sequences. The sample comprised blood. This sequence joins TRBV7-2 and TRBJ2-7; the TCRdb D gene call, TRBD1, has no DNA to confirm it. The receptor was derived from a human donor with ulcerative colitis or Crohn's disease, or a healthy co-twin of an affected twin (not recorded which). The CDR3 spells CASSPQGQRGEQYF.